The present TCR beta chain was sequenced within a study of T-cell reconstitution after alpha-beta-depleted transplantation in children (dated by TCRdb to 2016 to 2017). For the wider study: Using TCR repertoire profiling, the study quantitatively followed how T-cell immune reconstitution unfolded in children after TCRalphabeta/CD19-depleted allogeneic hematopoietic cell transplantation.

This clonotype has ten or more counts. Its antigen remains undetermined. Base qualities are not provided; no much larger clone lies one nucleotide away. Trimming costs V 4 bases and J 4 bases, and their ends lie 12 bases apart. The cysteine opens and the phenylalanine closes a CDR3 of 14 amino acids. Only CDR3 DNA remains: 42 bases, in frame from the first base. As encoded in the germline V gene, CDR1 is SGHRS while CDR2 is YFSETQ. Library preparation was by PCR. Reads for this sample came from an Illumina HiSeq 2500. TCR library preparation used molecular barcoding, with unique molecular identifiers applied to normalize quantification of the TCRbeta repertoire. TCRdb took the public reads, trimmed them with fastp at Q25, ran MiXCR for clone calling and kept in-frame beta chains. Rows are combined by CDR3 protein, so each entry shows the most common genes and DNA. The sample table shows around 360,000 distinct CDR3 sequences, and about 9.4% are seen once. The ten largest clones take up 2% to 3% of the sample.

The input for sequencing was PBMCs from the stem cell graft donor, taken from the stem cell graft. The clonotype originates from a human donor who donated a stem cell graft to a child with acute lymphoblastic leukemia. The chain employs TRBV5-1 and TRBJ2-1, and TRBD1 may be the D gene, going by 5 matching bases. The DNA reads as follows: TGCGCCAGCAGCCCCCAGGGAATATACAATGAGCAGTTCTTC. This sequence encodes CASSPQGIYNEQFF.